This entry lists 27 T cell receptor beta chains sequenced from one sample in a study of T cells in Graves' hyperthyroidism and ophthalmopathy. Using RNA transcripts as the source, TCR beta CDR3 regions were amplified. The TCR CDR3 was amplified in a first-round RT-PCR using the HTBI primer set. From the multiplex PCR reads, TCRdb called clonotypes with MiXCR, one entry per CDR3 protein. The table records about 640,000 distinct CDR3 sequences, roughly 20% of them present only once. Sequences were obtained from blood. The source is a man between 25 and 39 years old with Graves' ophthalmopathy.

V and J are TRBV24-1 and TRBJ2-4; 10 bases fit TRBD1. The CDR3 spans 17 residues. Germline lookup yields CDR1 KGHDR and CDR2 SFDVKD. V shed 2 bases, J shed 2 bases, and the junction held 5 bases outside the gene matches. Here the CDR3 DNA reads TGTGCCACCAGTGATTCCGGGACAGGGGTATCCAAAAACATTCAGTACTTC. Translated: CATSDSGTGVSKNIQYF.

CDR3 amino acids: CASSSGTEIYNEQFF. CDR3 sequence (DNA): TGTGCCAGCAGCTCCGGGACAGAAATATACAATGAGCAGTTCTTC. The rearrangement links TRBV7-9 to TRBJ2-1; TRBD1 matches at 7 bases. In germline, CDR1 is SEHNR, CDR2 FQNEAQ (reference sequence). The CDR3 sequence is 15 residues long. J gave up 4 bases and V 4 bases, and 7 bases lay outside the gene matches. The whole variable domain, filled in from reference TRBV7-9 and TRBJ2-1, reads DTGVSQNPRHKITKRGQNVTFRCDPISEHNRLYWYRQTLGQGPEFLTYFQNEAQLEKSRLLSDRFSAERPKGSFSTLEIQRTEQGDSAMYLCASSSGTEIYNEQFFGPGTRLTVL.

This clonotype was recorded once. A read error may account for a junction end that differs from germline. V gene TRBV6-2 or TRBV6-3 combines with J gene TRBJ2-2, with 9 bases lining up with TRBD1. The CDR3 contains 16 residues. Germline V gene sequence: CDR1 MNHEY, CDR2 SVGEGT. For the CDR3, the DNA is TGTGCCAGCATCAAGGACAGGGGAGGTAAATCCGGGGAGCTGGTTTTT. It translates to CASIKDRGGKSGELVF.

The V and J genes are TRBV28 and TRBJ2-7; no clear D gene. The CDR3 runs to 15 residues. Germline values: CDR1 MDHEN, CDR2 SYDVKM. V shed 3 bases and J shed 3 bases, with 15 bases lying between them. The CDR3: CASSFWTANDYEQYF. The DNA for the CDR3 is TGTGCCAGCAGTTTTTGGACGGCCAACGACTACGAGCAGTACTTC.

The chain carries TRBV10-3 and TRBJ1-6, with D unresolved. Germline assignment: CDR1 ENHRY and CDR2 SYGVKD. V lost 4 bases and J lost 7, with 5 bases in between. The CDR3 extends over 12 amino acids. The CDR3 bases are TGTGCCATCAGTGGACCGAATTCACCCCTCCACTTT. This codes for CAISGPNSPLHF.

This clonotype was observed many times. The CDR3 bases are TGTGCCAGCAGCCCAGCGGGAGGGCGTGCAGATACGCAGTATTTT. It specifies CASSPAGGRADTQYF. The chain recombines TRBV7-9 with TRBJ2-3, with 10 bases aligning to TRBD2. CDR3 length: 15 residues. Germline CDR1 reads SEHNR; CDR2 reads FQNEAQ (reference sequence). The ends lost 5 bases at V and 4 bases at J; junction bases unmatched: 6.

The chain carries TRBV4-3 and TRBJ1-2, with 7 bases that match TRBD1. V was clipped by 0 bases and J by 2 bases; unmatched bases: 6. From germline, CDR1 is LGHNA and CDR2 YSLEER. This CDR3 has 16 residues. The CDR3 is CASSQDYEGANYGYTF. Here the CDR3 DNA reads TGCGCCAGCAGCCAAGATTACGAGGGGGCGAACTATGGCTACACCTTC.

This clonotype showed up many times. J is TRBJ2-7 and V is TRBV7-9, with a weak D call TRBD1 (5 bases). V was shortened by 6 bases and J by 3 bases, with 6 bases between the two germline ends. The CDR3 consists of 11 residues. The germline CDR1 and CDR2 sequences are SEHNR and FQNEAQ (reference sequence). The DNA for the CDR3 is TGTGCCAGCAGTGACAGCTACGAGCAGTACTTC. It yields the protein CASSDSYEQYF.

In this sample, this clonotype turned up a few times. V is TRBV13 and J is TRBJ2-1; 11 bases are shared with TRBD2. Unmatched junction bases numbered 7, after V lost 5 bases and J lost 4 bases. The germline gives CDR1 PRHDT, CDR2 FYEKMQ (reference sequence). The CDR3 totals 16 residues. The CDR3 sequence is CASSDPTSGVYNEQFF. CDR3 sequence (DNA): TGTGCCAGCAGCGACCCGACTAGCGGGGTGTACAATGAGCAGTTCTTC.

The rearrangement uses TRBV11-2 and TRBJ2-1; 9 nucleotides align to TRBD2. V was clipped by 3 bases and J by 6 bases; unmatched bases: 6. CDR1 and CDR2 from the germline V gene are SGHAT and FQNNGV. The CDR3 is 15 amino acids. The CDR3 DNA sequence: TGTGCCAGCAGCTTTCCGGGACTAGCTTTCAATGAGCAGTTCTTC. It codes for CASSFPGLAFNEQFF.

This clonotype has a handful of counts. CDR3 DNA sequence: TGCAGTGCTAGACTCCCAGGTGAGCAGTTCTTC. Protein: CSARLPGEQFF. This sequence joins TRBV20-1 and TRBJ2-1; no definite D call. CDR1 and CDR2 (germline): DFQATT, SNEGSKA (reference sequence). Between the trimmed V and J ends, which lost 2 bases and 9 bases, there was a span of 8 bases. The CDR3 contains 11 residues.

The DNA for the CDR3 is TGCGCCAGCAGCCAAGAAGGCGGGCTCTCCTACAATGAGCAGTTCTTC. Amino acids: CASSQEGGLSYNEQFF. The chain couples TRBV4-1 to TRBJ2-1; tentatively, D is TRBD2 (5 bases). The CDR3 spans 16 residues. Trimming took 0 bases from V and 0 from J, leaving 9 bases between them. CDR1 is MGHRA, CDR2 YSYEKL, per germline.

The chain is built from TRBV5-1 and TRBJ2-1; a possible D gene is TRBD2 (5 bases). Deletions cut 0 bases from V and 6 bases from J, with 13 bases between. The germline V gene encodes CDR1 SGHRS and CDR2 YFSETQ. The CDR3 extends over 15 amino acids. The CDR3 region has the DNA TGCGCCAGCAGCTTGGCCGGGGAGCGTTCCAATGAGCAGTTCTTC. Translating it yields CASSLAGERSNEQFF. Complete variable domain (other parts from reference TRBV5-1 and TRBJ2-1): KAGVTQTPRYLIKTRGQQVTLSCSPISGHRSVSWYQQTPGQGLQFLFEYFSETQRNKGNFPGRFSGRQFSNSRSEMNVSTLELGDSALYLCASSLAGERSNEQFFGPGTRLTVL.

The table lists this clonotype with a few counts. The CDR3 loop reads CASGLSNSDRPRLVFYNEQFF. CDR3 DNA: TGTGCTAGTGGTTTGTCAAACTCGGACAGGCCTAGGTTGGTATTCTACAATGAGCAGTTCTTC. The chain links TRBV12-5 to TRBJ2-1; 7 bases fit TRBD1. CDR3 size: 21 residues. Germline-derived CDR1 and CDR2 are LGHNT and FRNRAP. V lost 2 bases and J lost 3; bases outside the gene matches: 22. Variable domain in full (rest from reference TRBV12-5 and TRBJ2-1): DARVTQTPRHKVTEMGQEVTMRCQPILGHNTVFWYRQTMMQGLELLAYFRNRAPLDDSGMPKDRFSAEMPDATLATLKIQPSEPRDSAVYFCASGLSNSDRPRLVFYNEQFFGPGTRLTVL.

The CDR3 region has the DNA TGTGCCAGCAGTTTATCGTCAGGAGGGGATGAGCAGTTCTTC. Residues: CASSLSSGGDEQFF. J is TRBJ2-1 and V is TRBV28; TRBD2 might be the D (6 bases). The germline V and J ends were trimmed by 1 base and 8 bases, with 12 bases remaining between them. Germline CDR1 is MDHEN and CDR2 is SYDVKM. The CDR3 length is 14 residues.

This clonotype was observed many times. The chain combines TRBV5-1 with TRBJ2-2; D is unclear. The CDR3 has 14 amino acids. Germline V gene sequence: CDR1 SGHRS, CDR2 YFSETQ. V was shortened by 1 base and J by 7 bases, with 11 bases between the two germline ends. DNA for the CDR3: TGCGCCAGCAGCTTGCTATGGTTAGGCGGGGAGCTGTTTTTT. It encodes CASSLLWLGGELFF.

This clonotype was seen a handful of times. The CDR3 bases are TGTGCCAGCAGTTTATCGGGGGAGAATCAGCCCCAGCATTTT. This sequence encodes CASSLSGENQPQHF. The chain has TRBV28 and TRBJ1-5, with D perhaps TRBD1 (5 bases). This CDR3 spans 14 amino acids. Germline-derived CDR1 and CDR2 are MDHEN and SYDVKM. With 1 base removed from V and 4 bases from J, the gap between germline ends came to 8 bases.

The chain carries TRBV29-1 and TRBJ2-7, with TRBD2 identical over 7 bases. The CDR3 covers 16 residues. Unmatched junction bases numbered 18, after V lost 6 bases and J lost 4 bases. Germline CDR1 is SQVTM and CDR2 is ANQGSEA. The CDR3 region has the DNA TGCAGCGTCTGGGGGGGTGTGAGGGGATCTCTGTACGAGCAGTACTTC. It is translated as CSVWGGVRGSLYEQYF.

This clonotype was seen a few times. The chain recombines TRBV25-1 with TRBJ1-5; the D is unclear. In germline, CDR1 is MGHDK, CDR2 SYGVNS. Trimming removed 7 bases at V and 7 bases at J, with 17 bases between. The CDR3 totals 14 residues. As DNA, the CDR3 is TGTGCCAGCACTCCCCTTGGTAGGGTACAGCCCCAGCATTTT. Its translation: CASTPLGRVQPQHF.

This clonotype was recorded a few times. The V and J genes are TRBV20-1 and TRBJ2-7; D gene ambiguous. CDR1 is DFQATT, CDR2 SNEGSKA, per germline (reference sequence). The CDR3 has 12 amino acids. V was shortened by 3 bases and J by 2 bases, with 8 bases between the two germline ends. The CDR3 region has the DNA TGCAGTGCTAGGGCTAAAACCTACGAGCAGTACTTC. It encodes CSARAKTYEQYF.

In regard to this clonotype: Given a much more abundant clone one base away, this may be a read error. The conserved phenylalanine or tryptophan is not found at the CDR3 terminus, so this likely reflects a read error. The chain's CDR3 is CASSFLGEKLFS. The CDR3, as DNA: TGTGCCAGCAGCTTTTTGGGTGAAAAACTGTTTTCT. This chain links TRBV28 with TRBJ1-4; unclear D gene. Looked up from germline, CDR1 is MDHEN and CDR2 is SYDVKM. Trimming pared 6 bases from V and 7 bases from J, leaving 9 bases between. The CDR3 runs to 12 residues.

CDR3 in DNA: TGTGCCAGCAGTGAAGGGACGGCCGGGTTGCCCCAGCATTTT. As protein: CASSEGTAGLPQHF. The genes are TRBV2 and TRBJ1-5; D unresolved. This CDR3 is built from 14 residues. Germline lookup yields CDR1 SNHLY and CDR2 FYNNEI. V lost 1 base to trimming and J lost 9 bases, with 13 bases between them. Full variable domain (remainder filled in from reference TRBV2 and TRBJ1-5): EPEVTQTPSHQVTQMGQEVILRCVPISNHLYFYWYRQILGQKVEFLVSFYNNEISEKSEIFDDQFSVERPDGSNFTLKIRSTKLEDSAMYFCASSEGTAGLPQHFGDGTRLSIL.

The chain couples TRBV20-1 to TRBJ2-1; TRBD2 matches 12 bases. Germline V gene lookup returns CDR1 DFQATT and CDR2 SNEGSKA (reference sequence). Trimming cost V 6 bases and J 6 bases; bases outside gene matches: 15. The CDR3 sequence is 17 residues long. The CDR3 reads CSATDSLTSGRTNEQFF. The CDR3 DNA follows: TGCAGTGCGACAGACTCTCTGACTAGCGGGAGAACCAATGAGCAGTTCTTC.

Ten or more counts support this clonotype. The V and J genes are TRBV11-2 and TRBJ2-7; D ambiguous. CDR3 length equals 15 residues. CDR1 and CDR2 (germline): SGHAT, FQNNGV. V dropped 1 base and J dropped 3 bases, with 13 bases sitting between them. CDR3 region: CASSLGGAANYEQYF. In nucleotides, the CDR3 is TGTGCCAGCAGCTTAGGAGGTGCGGCAAACTACGAGCAGTACTTC.

V gene TRBV6-1 combines with J gene TRBJ1-2, with D maybe TRBD1 (5 bases). From germline, CDR1 is MNHNS and CDR2 SASEGT. The CDR3 spans 14 residues. V dropped 7 bases and J dropped 3 bases, with 15 bases sitting between them. CDR3: CASKSIRADYGYTF. The CDR3 coding sequence is TGTGCCAGCAAAAGTATCAGGGCAGACTATGGCTACACCTTC.

This clonotype was counted at least ten times. This chain connects TRBV2 to TRBJ2-1; the match to TRBD2 covers 7 bases. With V trimmed by 6 bases and J by 2 bases, 13 bases remained unmatched. Germline CDR1 reads SNHLY; CDR2 reads FYNNEI. CDR3 size: 17 residues. The CDR3 loop reads CASSVETVGLAYNEQFF. DNA for the CDR3: TGTGCCAGCAGCGTTGAGACTGTCGGACTAGCCTACAATGAGCAGTTCTTC.

This clonotype has only a few counts. The chain employs TRBV6-5 and TRBJ2-2; D perhaps matches TRBD2 (6 bases). Germline V lookup: CDR1 MNHEY, CDR2 SVGAGI. V was trimmed by 2 bases and J by 0 bases, leaving 16 bases between them. This CDR3 is 18 amino acids long. The CDR3 is CASSYTPLAETNTGELFF. DNA for the CDR3: TGTGCCAGCAGTTACACCCCCTTAGCGGAGACGAACACCGGGGAGCTGTTTTTT.